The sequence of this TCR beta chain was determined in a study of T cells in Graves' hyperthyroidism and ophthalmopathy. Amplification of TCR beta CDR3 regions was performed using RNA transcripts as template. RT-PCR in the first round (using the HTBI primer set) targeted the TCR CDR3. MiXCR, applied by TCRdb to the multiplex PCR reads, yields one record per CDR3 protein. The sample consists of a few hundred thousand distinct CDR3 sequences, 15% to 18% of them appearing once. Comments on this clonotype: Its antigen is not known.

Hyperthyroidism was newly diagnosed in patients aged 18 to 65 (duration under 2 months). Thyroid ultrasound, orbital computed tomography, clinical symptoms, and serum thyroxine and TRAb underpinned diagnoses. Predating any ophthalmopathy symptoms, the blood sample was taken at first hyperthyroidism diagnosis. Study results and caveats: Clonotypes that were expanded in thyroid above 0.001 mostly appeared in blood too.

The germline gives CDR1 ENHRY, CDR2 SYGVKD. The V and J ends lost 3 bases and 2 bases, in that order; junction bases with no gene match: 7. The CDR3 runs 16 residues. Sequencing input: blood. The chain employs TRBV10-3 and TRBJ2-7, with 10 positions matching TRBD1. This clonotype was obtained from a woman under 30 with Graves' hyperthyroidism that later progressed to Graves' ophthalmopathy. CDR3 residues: CAISDRPGQGTYEQYF. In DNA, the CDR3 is TGTGCCATCAGTGACCGCCCGGGACAGGGGACCTACGAGCAGTACTTC.